This T cell receptor beta chain was documented in a study of CD8+ T cells in alopecia areata. Trimming shortened V by 5 bases and J by 4 bases, and 9 bases separated the two germline ends. Germline V gene lookup returns CDR1 SEHNR and CDR2 FQNEAQ (reference sequence). The CDR3 is 12 amino acids. RNA extraction and reverse transcription yielded cDNA as sequencing template. The protocol was immunoSEQ multiplex PCR, while the TCRdb copy is restricted to in-frame clones and leaves out a portion. The profile covers roughly 210,000 clones, with 43% appearing a single time and about 2.6% taken by the ten largest. Treatment reported: oral pan-JAK inhibitor, 5-10 mg twice daily.

This clonotype originated in a human donor with alopecia areata. The V call is TRBV7-9, the J call TRBJ2-7; D ambiguous. The source was CD4+ T cells sorted from blood, collected around week 37, from a patient treated with tofacitinib. CDR3 in amino acids: CASSRVVYEQYF. CDR3 DNA sequence: TGTGCCAGCAGCCGGGTGGTTTACGAGCAGTACTTC.